What follows are 5 T cell receptor beta chains derived from one specimen sequenced in a study of beta chain features in type 1 diabetes. The entirety of the isolated RNA underwent reverse transcription, so expressed TCRB transcripts were sequenced. Profiled with immunoSEQ multiplex PCR; TCRdb holds only in-frame clones, not every one. The sample yields under 450,000 clones, about 15% seen once. The sequencing sample was made of naive CD4+ T cells from blood. The origin of the receptors is a woman between 18 and 29 years old in good health.

The chain links TRBV29-1 to TRBJ2-3, with 10 positions matching TRBD2. The J segment lost 4 bases and the V segment lost 5 bases, leaving 6 bases of the junction unmatched. Germline assignment: CDR1 SQVTM and CDR2 ANQGSEA. This CDR3 region has 14 residues. The CDR3 is CSVKGLAGADTQYF. The CDR3 DNA is TGCAGCGTTAAAGGGCTAGCGGGAGCAGATACGCAGTATTTT.

The genes are TRBV7-2 and TRBJ2-1; 8 bases match TRBD1. V lost 5 bases to trimming and J lost 7 bases; unmatched junction nucleotides: 7. CDR3 length equals 14 residues. From germline, CDR1 is SGHTA and CDR2 FQGNSA. The CDR3 DNA follows: TGTGCCAGCAGCCCCCGGACAGGGAGGAATGAGCAGTTCTTC. It yields the protein CASSPRTGRNEQFF.

This clone showed up just a few times. As DNA, the CDR3 is TGTGCCAGCAGCTTAGAGGCAGGGGGGAGTGAAAAACTGTTTTTT. Its translation is CASSLEAGGSEKLFF. The chain employs TRBV7-9 and TRBJ1-4; 7 bases line up with TRBD1. The germline CDR1 and CDR2 sequences are SEHNR and FQNEAQ (reference sequence). J gave up 7 bases and V 1 base, and 6 bases lay outside the gene matches. This CDR3 spans 15 amino acids.

This clone has only a few counts. This chain joins TRBV10-3 and TRBJ1-4; 7 bases map to TRBD1. The junction had 5 bases not matched to a gene; V was cut back by 10 bases and J by 6 bases. The CDR3 is made up of 12 amino acids. The germline gives CDR1 ENHRY, CDR2 SYGVKD. The CDR3 coding sequence is TGTGCCACCGGACAGGAGGATGAAAAACTGTTTTTT. It translates to CATGQEDEKLFF.

This CDR3 is CASSGQGVNTEAFF. The DNA of the CDR3 is TGTGCCAGCAGCGGACAGGGTGTAAACACTGAAGCTTTCTTT. The chain uses TRBV6-6 and TRBJ1-1, with 8 bases fitting TRBD1. Unmatched junction bases numbered 5, after V lost 6 bases and J lost 2 bases. CDR1 and CDR2 (germline): MNHNY, SVGAGI (reference sequence). The CDR3 runs 14 residues.